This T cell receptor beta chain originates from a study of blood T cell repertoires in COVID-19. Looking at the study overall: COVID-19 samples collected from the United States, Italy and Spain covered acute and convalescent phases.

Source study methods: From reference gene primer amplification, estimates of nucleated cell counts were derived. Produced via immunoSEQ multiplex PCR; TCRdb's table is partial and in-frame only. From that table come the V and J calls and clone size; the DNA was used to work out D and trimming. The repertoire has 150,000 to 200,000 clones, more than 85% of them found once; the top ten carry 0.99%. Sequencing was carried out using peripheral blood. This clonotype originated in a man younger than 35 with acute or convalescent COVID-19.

CDR3 sequence reads: CASSQDRNGLYGYTF. The CDR3 DNA reads TGCGCCAGCAGCCAAGATCGGAACGGACTCTATGGCTACACCTTC. This sequence joins TRBV4-1 and TRBJ1-2; D gene uncertain. V dropped 0 bases and J dropped 4 bases, with 12 bases sitting between them. The germline gives CDR1 MGHRA, CDR2 YSYEKL. There are 15 residues in the CDR3.